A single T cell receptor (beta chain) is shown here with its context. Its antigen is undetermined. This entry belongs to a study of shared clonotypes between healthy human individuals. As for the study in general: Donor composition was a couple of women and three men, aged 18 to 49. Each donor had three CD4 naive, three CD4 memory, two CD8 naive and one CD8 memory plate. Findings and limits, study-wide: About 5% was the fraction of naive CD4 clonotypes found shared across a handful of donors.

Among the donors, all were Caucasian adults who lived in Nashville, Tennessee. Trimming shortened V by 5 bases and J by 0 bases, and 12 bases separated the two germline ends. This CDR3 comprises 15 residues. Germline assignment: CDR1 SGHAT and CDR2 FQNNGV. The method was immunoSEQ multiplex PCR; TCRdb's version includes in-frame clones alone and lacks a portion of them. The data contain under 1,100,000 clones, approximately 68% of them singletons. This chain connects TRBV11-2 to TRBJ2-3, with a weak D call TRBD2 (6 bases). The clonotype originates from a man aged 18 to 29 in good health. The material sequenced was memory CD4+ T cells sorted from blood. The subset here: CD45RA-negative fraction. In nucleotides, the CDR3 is TGTGCCAGCAGCCGGGACTTACCCAGCACAGATACGCAGTATTTT. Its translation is CASSRDLPSTDTQYF.